Each of the 15 T cell receptor beta chains below was sequenced from the same sample in a study of cytomegalovirus exposure and HLA in healthy donors. 60 Vbeta and 13 Jbeta primers were used in PCR. Clones were read by immunoSEQ multiplex PCR, and TCRdb kept only the in-frame ones, dropping some. The sample yields some 98,000 clones, about four fifths seen once. The specimen was PBMCs. These receptors all stem from a female donor in good health and CMV-seropositive.

The chain couples TRBV2 to TRBJ1-2; D remains ambiguous. V gave up 6 bases and J gave up 1 base, with 9 bases separating them. CDR3 length: 13 residues. Germline V gives CDR1 SNHLY, CDR2 FYNNEI. CDR3 bases: TGTGCCAGCAGAAACCAGGTTAACTATGGCTACACCTTC. Protein sequence: CASRNQVNYGYTF.

This clone came up once. The J gene is TRBJ2-2, the V gene TRBV7-9; D remains ambiguous. The CDR3 consists of 15 residues. Trimming shortened V by 5 bases and J by 6 bases, and 16 bases separated the two germline ends. Germline V CDR1 and CDR2: SEHNR, FQNEAQ (reference sequence). CDR3 nucleotides: TGTGCCAGCAGCCCCTCAAGATGGGCCGCCGGGGAGCTGTTTTTT. This translates into CASSPSRWAAGELFF.

As DNA, the CDR3 is TGTGCCAGCAGCTTGGCCCGGGGGTACGAGCAGTACTTC. Encoded protein: CASSLARGYEQYF. The rearrangement uses TRBV5-4 and TRBJ2-7; D possibly corresponds to TRBD2 (6 bases). The CDR3 spans 13 residues. Deletions cut 0 bases from V and 4 bases from J, with 8 bases between. CDR1 and CDR2 (germline): SGHNT, YYREEE (reference sequence).

This clone appeared once. The chain employs TRBV4-1 and TRBJ2-1, with D possibly TRBD2 on 5 matching bases. CDR1 and CDR2 (germline): MGHRA, YSYEKL. This CDR3 spans 18 amino acids. The ends were cut back, 4 bases at V and 2 bases at J, with 21 bases in the middle. The CDR3 nucleotides are TGCGCCAGCAGCCTCATACTGAATGCGGAGACTACCTACAATGAGCAGTTCTTC. Residues: CASSLILNAETTYNEQFF.

The chain is built from TRBV7-2 and TRBJ2-7; the D is unclear. V was shortened by 1 base and J by 1 base, with 14 bases between the two germline ends. This CDR3 region has 16 residues. Germline values: CDR1 SGHTA, CDR2 FQGNSA. CDR3 nucleotides: TGTGCCAGCAGCTTAGGCTGGCCGCTGACTTCCTACGAGCAGTACTTC. Its translation is CASSLGWPLTSYEQYF.

This clone came up a few times. The chain joins TRBV10-2 to TRBJ1-6; D is unclear. The ends were cut back, 0 bases at V and 7 bases at J, with 7 bases in the middle. Germline CDR1 and CDR2: WSHSY and SAAADI. CDR3 length: 14 residues. The CDR3 loop is CASSESSRNSPLHF. CDR3 DNA sequence: TGCGCCAGCAGTGAGTCGAGCCGAAATTCACCCCTCCACTTT.

The chain links TRBV5-6 to TRBJ1-2, with D unresolved. The length of the CDR3 is 13 residues. Trimming left V 1 base short and J 4 bases short, with 8 bases between. Looked up from germline, CDR1 is SGHDT and CDR2 is YYEEEE. CDR3 coding DNA: TGTGCCAGCAGCTTGTCACAGTTCTATGGCTACACCTTC. It codes for CASSLSQFYGYTF.

The V and J genes are TRBV27 and TRBJ2-7; weak D call: TRBD1 (6 bases). The length of the CDR3 is 14 residues. The germline V and J ends were trimmed by 5 bases and 3 bases, with 14 bases remaining between them. Germline lookup yields CDR1 MNHEY and CDR2 SMNVEV (reference sequence). The CDR3 nucleotides are TGTGCCAGCAGTACCCAACAGGGAGACTACGAGCAGTACTTC. Protein: CASSTQQGDYEQYF.

The chain has TRBV2 and TRBJ1-2; TRBD1 aligns across 7 bases. V gave up 11 bases and J gave up 5 bases; unmatched junction bases: 14. Germline V gene sequence: CDR1 SNHLY, CDR2 FYNNEI. CDR3 length equals 14 residues. The CDR3 DNA reads TGTGCCCCGAAGGGGGCAGGGGGGAGGTATGGCTACACCTTC. As protein: CAPKGAGGRYGYTF.

This sequence joins TRBV10-1 and TRBJ2-7; the match to TRBD1 covers 9 bases. This CDR3 comprises 15 residues. Per the germline V gene, CDR1 is WNHNN and CDR2 is SYGVQD (reference sequence). The V gene end was trimmed by 6 bases and the J gene end by 3 bases; junction bases not matched to a gene: 9. The CDR3: CASSQGTGSNYEQYF. CDR3 DNA sequence: TGCGCCAGCAGCCAAGGGACAGGGTCTAACTACGAGCAGTACTTC.

The rearrangement joins TRBV12-5 to TRBJ2-2; no firm D call. This CDR3 is built from 14 residues. The germline gives CDR1 LGHNT, CDR2 FRNRAP. V lost 7 bases, J lost 7 bases, and 16 bases lay in between. In DNA, the CDR3 is TGTGCTAGTGTGCAATCAGAATATGGCGGGGAGCTGTTTTTT. Its translation: CASVQSEYGGELFF. Combining the CDR3 with reference TRBV12-5 and TRBJ2-2 gives the whole variable domain DARVTQTPRHKVTEMGQEVTMRCQPILGHNTVFWYRQTMMQGLELLAYFRNRAPLDDSGMPKDRFSAEMPDATLATLKIQPSEPRDSAVYFCASVQSEYGGELFFGEGSRLTVL.

The V and J genes are TRBV27 and TRBJ2-3; D gene unclear. V was shortened by 3 bases and J by 0 bases, with 4 bases between the two germline ends. CDR1 and CDR2 (germline): MNHEY, SMNVEV (reference sequence). The CDR3 consists of 13 residues. This CDR3 is CASSFQSTDTQYF. The CDR3 DNA follows: TGTGCCAGCAGTTTCCAAAGCACAGATACGCAGTATTTT.

This sequence joins TRBV28 and TRBJ2-1, with a possible D match to TRBD2 (6 bases). The CDR3 is 14 residues long. Germline V gene sequence: CDR1 MDHEN, CDR2 SYDVKM. Trimming shortened V by 6 bases and J by 7 bases, and 16 bases separated the two germline ends. The CDR3: CASSIAGTWNEQFF. The CDR3 DNA is TGTGCCAGCAGCATTGCGGGGACTTGGAATGAGCAGTTCTTC.

This clone was seen just once. The chain employs TRBV5-1 and TRBJ2-3; 12 nucleotides match TRBD2. The V and J ends lost 0 bases and 4 bases, in that order; junction bases with no gene match: 6. From germline, CDR1 is SGHRS and CDR2 YFSETQ. The CDR3 sequence is 17 residues long. Here the CDR3 reads CASSLVTSGSIPDTQYF. The CDR3 DNA is TGCGCCAGCAGCTTGGTGACTAGCGGGAGTATCCCAGATACGCAGTATTTT.

The gene calls are TRBV9 and TRBJ2-3; perhaps TRBD2 as D (6 bases). The V end lost 0 bases, the J end lost 6 bases, and 17 bases lay between the germline ends. The CDR3 covers 16 residues. Germline values: CDR1 SGDLS, CDR2 YYNGEE. In DNA, the CDR3 is TGTGCCAGCAGCGTAGGAGGAGCGGGTTCTTGGGATACGCAGTATTTT. It encodes CASSVGGAGSWDTQYF.